The T cell receptor beta chain described here comes from a study of blood T cell repertoires in COVID-19. Repertoires were generated with immunoSEQ multiplex PCR, while TCRdb's copy carries only in-frame clones and drops some. The repertoire consists of about 52,000 clones, with more than 70% occurring once and the leading ten covering roughly 24%. This receptor was taken from an elderly woman with acute or convalescent COVID-19. Sequencing was carried out using peripheral blood.

This chain's CDR3 is CASSYSYGFNQPQHF. The CDR3 nucleotides are TGTGCCAGCAGTTACTCTTACGGGTTTAATCAGCCCCAGCATTTT. This chain connects TRBV6-5 to TRBJ1-5; no definite D call. The germline gives CDR1 MNHEY, CDR2 SVGAGI. V was trimmed by 0 bases and J by 4 bases, leaving 10 bases between them. The CDR3 extends over 15 amino acids.